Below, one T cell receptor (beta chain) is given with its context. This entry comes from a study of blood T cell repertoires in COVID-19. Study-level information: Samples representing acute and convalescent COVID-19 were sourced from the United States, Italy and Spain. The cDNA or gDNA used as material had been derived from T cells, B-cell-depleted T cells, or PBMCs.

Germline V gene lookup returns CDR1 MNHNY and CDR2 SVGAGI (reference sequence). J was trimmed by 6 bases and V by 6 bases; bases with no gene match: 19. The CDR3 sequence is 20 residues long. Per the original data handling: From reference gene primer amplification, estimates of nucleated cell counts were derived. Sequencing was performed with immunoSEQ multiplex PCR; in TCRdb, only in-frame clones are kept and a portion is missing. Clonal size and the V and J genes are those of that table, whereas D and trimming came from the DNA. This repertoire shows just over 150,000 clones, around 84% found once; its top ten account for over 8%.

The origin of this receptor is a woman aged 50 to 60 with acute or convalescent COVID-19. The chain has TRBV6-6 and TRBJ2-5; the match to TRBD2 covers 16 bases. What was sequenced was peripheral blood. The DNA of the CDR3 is TGTGCCAGCAGCCTAATTAAGGGACTAGCGGGGGGGCCGGATGGCAAGACCCAGTACTTC. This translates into CASSLIKGLAGGPDGKTQYF.